This TCR beta chain derives from a study of shared clonotypes between healthy human individuals. With regard to this clone: Its antigen is undetermined.

The donor cohort consisted entirely of Caucasian adults residing in Nashville, Tennessee. Researchers partitioned CD4+ cells into CD45RA+ naive and CD45RA-negative memory subsets. Study results and caveats: The donor pool, a small one, limited the genetic and exposure-history diversity represented.

Sorted-subset replicate PCRs used 150 to 200 ng of genomic DNA. This amount corresponded to some 32,000 T cell genomes. TCRdb keeps only in-frame clones here, not all; method: immunoSEQ multiplex PCR. The sample holds 2,500,000 or so clones, over 85% seen once. The sequenced material came from naive CD4+ T cells sorted from blood. Subset described: CD45RA+ positively selected. This receptor was taken from a young man in good health.

As DNA, the CDR3 is TGTGCCAGTAGCTCAGGGCCGAACACTTCTAACTATGGCTACACCTTC. Translated: CASSSGPNTSNYGYTF. The chain recombines TRBV19 with TRBJ1-2; D perhaps matches TRBD1 (5 bases). Deletions cut 6 bases from V and 0 bases from J, with 17 bases between. CDR1 is LNHDA and CDR2 is SQIVND in the germline V gene (reference sequence). CDR3 size: 16 residues.